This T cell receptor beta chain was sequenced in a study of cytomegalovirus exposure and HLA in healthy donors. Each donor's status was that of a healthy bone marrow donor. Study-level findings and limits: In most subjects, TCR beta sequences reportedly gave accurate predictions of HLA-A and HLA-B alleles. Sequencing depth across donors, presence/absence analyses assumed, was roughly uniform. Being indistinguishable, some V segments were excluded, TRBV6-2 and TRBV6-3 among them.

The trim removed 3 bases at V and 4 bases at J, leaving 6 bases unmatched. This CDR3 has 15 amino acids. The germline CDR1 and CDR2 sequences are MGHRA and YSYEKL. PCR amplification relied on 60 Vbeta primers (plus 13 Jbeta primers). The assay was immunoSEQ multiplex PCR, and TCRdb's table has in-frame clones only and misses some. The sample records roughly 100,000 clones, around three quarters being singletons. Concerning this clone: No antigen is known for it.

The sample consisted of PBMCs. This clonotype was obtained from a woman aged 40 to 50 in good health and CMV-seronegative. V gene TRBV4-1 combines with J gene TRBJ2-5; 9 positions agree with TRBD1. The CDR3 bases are TGCGCCAGCAGCCAGCCGACAGGGGGAGCAGAGACCCAGTACTTC. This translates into CASSQPTGGAETQYF.